These 5 T cell receptor beta chains originate from one sample sequenced in a study of T cells in Graves' hyperthyroidism and ophthalmopathy. Amplification of TCR beta CDR3 regions used RNA as the template. With the HTBI primer set, the TCR CDR3 went through a first round of RT-PCR. MiXCR was run by TCRdb on the multiplex PCR reads, yielding one entry per CDR3 protein. Of tens of thousands of distinct CDR3 sequences in the sample, roughly half were seen once. The source material was peripheral blood or thyroid tissue (not recorded which). Receptors originate from a man younger than 35 with Graves' hyperthyroidism.

This clonotype appeared a single time. The chain employs TRBV7-4 and TRBJ1-4; TRBD1 aligns across 9 bases. CDR1 and CDR2 from the germline V gene are SGHVT and SQSDAQ. The junction had 4 bases not matched to a gene; V was cut back by 6 bases and J by 8 bases. There are 13 residues in the CDR3. CDR3 residues: CASRRTGAEKLFF. CDR3 DNA sequence: TGTGCCAGCAGACGGACAGGGGCCGAAAAACTGTTTTTT.

This clonotype was detected a few times. The chain has TRBV24-1 and TRBJ1-2; D gene ambiguous. Trimming stripped 3 bases from V and 1 base from J, with 8 bases between. The germline V gene has CDR1 KGHDR and CDR2 SFDVKD. CDR3 size: 14 residues. The CDR3: CATSDSLSNYGYTF. The CDR3 nucleotides read TGTGCCACCAGTGATAGCCTTAGTAACTATGGCTACACCTTC.

The J gene is TRBJ2-3, the V gene TRBV29-1, with TRBD2 matching 14 bases. In germline, CDR1 is SQVTM, CDR2 ANQGSEA. This CDR3 spans 17 amino acids. J lost 0 bases, V lost 6 bases, and 8 bases had no gene match. Here the CDR3 DNA reads TGCAGCGTGAGGCCCGGGACTAGCGGGGGTAGCACAGATACGCAGTATTTT. Its translation is CSVRPGTSGGSTDTQYF.

The chain couples TRBV2 to TRBJ2-5; 9 positions match TRBD2. The V segment lost 6 bases and the J segment 2 bases; nucleotides outside the gene matches: 16. Germline loops: CDR1 SNHLY, CDR2 FYNNEI. This CDR3 is 18 amino acids long. The CDR3, as DNA: TGTGCCAGCAGCGTGTGGGGGCGGGAGGGAGAGACTCAAGAGACCCAGTACTTC. Translation gives CASSVWGREGETQETQYF.

This chain connects TRBV20-1 to TRBJ1-1; TRBD1 is a possible D gene (5 bases). The CDR3 totals 10 residues. V lost 7 bases to trimming and J lost 11 bases, with 14 bases between them. From germline, CDR1 is DFQATT and CDR2 SNEGSKA (reference sequence). The chain's CDR3 is CSVSGALAFF. CDR3 coding DNA: TGCAGTGTGTCCGGGGCGTTGGCTTTCTTT.